A single sample is the source of the 25 T cell receptor beta chains below, sequenced in a study of cytomegalovirus exposure and HLA in healthy donors. The PCR had 60 Vbeta and 13 Jbeta primers. Profiling relied on immunoSEQ multiplex PCR, and the TCRdb table lists in-frame clones only, not all of them. This sample yields about 140,000 clones, of which 60% to 85% are seen a single time; roughly 1.2% belongs to the top ten. The sequencing sample was made of PBMCs. The receptors stem from a male donor in good health and CMV-seropositive.

The CDR3 nucleotides are TGCGCCAGCAGTGAAGGGGGGGCGGCAGATACGCAGTATTTT. It codes for CASSEGGAADTQYF. This chain joins TRBV10-1 and TRBJ2-3, with D perhaps matching TRBD2 (7 bases). The CDR3 has 14 residues. CDR1 and CDR2 (germline): WNHNN, SYGVQD (reference sequence). The ends were cut back, 3 bases at V and 4 bases at J, with 11 bases in the middle.

The genes are TRBV2 and TRBJ2-1; 7 bases line up with TRBD1. V lost 4 bases to trimming and J lost 6 bases; unmatched junction nucleotides: 15. The CDR3 is 17 residues long. The germline V gene has CDR1 SNHLY and CDR2 FYNNEI. CDR3 DNA: TGTGCCAGCAGTGGGTTAGAGGGGGCTCCATCTGCCAATGAGCAGTTCTTC. Translated: CASSGLEGAPSANEQFF.

The chain uses TRBV19 and TRBJ2-3; 12 nucleotides agree with TRBD2. Trimming took 9 bases from V and 4 from J; bases not matched to a gene: 29. CDR1 and CDR2 (germline): LNHDA, SQIVND (reference sequence). This CDR3 comprises 22 residues. The CDR3 protein is CASRDRDRSTSSGGATSDTQYF. The CDR3 coding sequence is TGTGCCAGCCGGGACAGAGACAGATCCACGTCTAGCGGGGGGGCAACGTCAGATACGCAGTATTTT.

The chain uses TRBV13 and TRBJ2-5; perhaps TRBD1 as D (5 bases). The J call may be incorrect, as the DNA end agrees better with TRBJ2-7. The V gene's germline CDR1 is PRHDT and CDR2 FYEKMQ (reference sequence). The CDR3 loop spans 15 amino acids. CDR3 sequence: CASEKSGRLSYEQYF. Here the CDR3 DNA reads TGTGCCAGCGAAAAATCAGGGCGACTTTCCTACGAGCAGTACTTC.

The chain's CDR3 is CASSPGTDNYGYTF. In DNA form, the CDR3 reads TGTGCCAGCAGCCCCGGGACAGACAACTATGGCTACACCTTC. The genes are TRBV5-4 and TRBJ1-2; 7 bases fit TRBD1. The germline CDR1 and CDR2 sequences are SGHNT and YYREEE (reference sequence). CDR3 length equals 14 residues. V gave up 4 bases and J gave up 2 bases; unmatched junction bases: 5.

This clone was seen a handful of times. This chain uses TRBV27 with TRBJ2-5, with a weak D call TRBD2 (7 bases). The DNA end is more similar to TRBJ2-7, so the J call may be wrong. This CDR3 has 13 amino acids. CDR1 MNHEY and CDR2 SMNVEV come from the germline V gene (reference sequence). The CDR3 loop reads CASSWTRGYEQYF. In DNA, the CDR3 is TGTGCCAGCAGCTGGACTAGGGGGTACGAGCAGTACTTC.

V usage is TRBV4-3 and J usage is TRBJ2-5; D perhaps matches TRBD2 (6 bases). V was cut by 5 bases and J by 4 bases, with 11 bases left in between. CDR3 length equals 13 residues. Germline assignment: CDR1 LGHNA and CDR2 YSLEER. CDR3 sequence (DNA): TGCGCCAGCAGCTGGAGGGGCGGAGAGACCCAGTACTTC. Protein product: CASSWRGGETQYF.

J is TRBJ2-5 and V is TRBV29-1; 11 bases map to TRBD2. The J call may be incorrect, as the DNA end agrees better with TRBJ2-7. The CDR3 is made up of 13 amino acids. The germline CDR1 and CDR2 sequences are SQVTM and ANQGSEA. CDR3 in amino acids: CSAETSGTYEQYF. As DNA, the CDR3 is TGCAGCGCCGAGACTAGCGGGACCTACGAGCAGTACTTC.

This chain links TRBV28 with TRBJ2-1; D is perhaps TRBD2 (5 bases). The CDR3 extends over 16 amino acids. Germline CDR1 and CDR2: MDHEN and SYDVKM. Trimming took 2 bases from V and 4 from J, leaving 15 bases between them. CDR3 residues: CASSLRLYGLYNEQFF. The DNA for the CDR3 is TGTGCCAGCAGTTTACGACTATACGGTCTATACAATGAGCAGTTCTTC.

In the case of this clone: The same CDR3 is also encoded by other DNA sequences in this sample. The rearrangement joins TRBV19 to TRBJ2-7; 10 nucleotides line up with TRBD1. J gave up 3 bases and V 3 bases, and 2 bases lay outside the gene matches. The CDR3 has 14 amino acids. Germline CDR1 LNHDA, CDR2 SQIVND (reference sequence). As DNA, the CDR3 is TGTGCCAGTAGTATCGGGACAGGGGTCTACGAGCAGTACTTC. Amino acids: CASSIGTGVYEQYF.

The V gene is TRBV6-1, the J gene TRBJ2-2; 7 nucleotides align to TRBD2. V lost 5 bases and J lost 0; bases outside the gene matches: 3. The CDR3 has 15 amino acids. The germline V gene encodes CDR1 MNHNS and CDR2 SASEGT. CDR3 region: CASSLLATNTGELFF. CDR3 coding DNA: TGTGCCAGCAGTTTACTAGCGACGAACACCGGGGAGCTGTTTTTT.

The V call is TRBV6-5, the J call TRBJ2-7; TRBD2 matches at 12 bases. Looked up from germline, CDR1 is MNHEY and CDR2 is SVGAGI. Trimming at V came to 10 bases and at J to 3 bases, leaving 7 bases not matched to a gene. This CDR3 is built from 14 residues. The CDR3 protein is CATQRLAGDYEQYF. CDR3 sequence (DNA): TGTGCCACCCAGCGACTAGCGGGGGACTACGAGCAGTACTTC.

This clone was seen a single time. V gene TRBV10-3 combines with J gene TRBJ2-1, with 9 bases aligning to TRBD2. Per the germline V gene, CDR1 is ENHRY and CDR2 is SYGVKD. This CDR3 spans 13 amino acids. With 4 bases clipped from V and 12 bases from J, the junction kept 7 bases outside the gene matches. DNA for the CDR3: TGTGCCATCAGTGGCGAGCGGGAGGTGGCGCAGTTCTTC. This sequence encodes CAISGEREVAQFF.

CDR3 sequence reads: CASRQDRGLLPGELFF. The CDR3 DNA reads as TGCGCCAGCAGACAGGACAGGGGGCTTCTCCCCGGGGAGCTGTTTTTT. The chain combines TRBV5-1 with TRBJ2-2; 11 nucleotides align to TRBD1. The CDR3 contains 16 residues. The ends lost 5 bases at V and 6 bases at J; junction bases unmatched: 9. CDR1 is SGHRS, CDR2 YFSETQ, per germline.

This rearrangement joins TRBV5-1 to TRBJ2-2, with TRBD2 as a possible D gene (6 bases). Between the trimmed V and J ends, which lost 2 bases and 3 bases, there was a span of 11 bases. The CDR3 runs 15 residues. The germline gives CDR1 SGHRS, CDR2 YFSETQ. The DNA for the CDR3 is TGCGCCAGCAGCTTCGGAGGGGTCGACACCGGGGAGCTGTTTTTT. This gives the protein CASSFGGVDTGELFF.

This clone was seen more than once but under ten times. V gene TRBV14 combines with J gene TRBJ1-2, with TRBD1 identical over 10 bases. The germline gives CDR1 SGHDN, CDR2 FVKESK. J gave up 7 bases and V 0 bases, and 8 bases lay outside the gene matches. The CDR3 length is 16 residues. The CDR3 sequence is CASSQDWGQGMGGYTF. The CDR3 nucleotides are TGTGCCAGCAGCCAAGATTGGGGACAGGGGATGGGTGGCTACACCTTC.

The chain links TRBV6-6 to TRBJ2-7, with D possibly matching TRBD1 (5 bases). Germline V CDR1 and CDR2: MNHNY, SVGAGI (reference sequence). The CDR3 totals 12 residues. V shed 5 bases and J shed 0 bases, with 5 bases lying between them. The CDR3: CASSRGSYEQYF. DNA of the CDR3: TGTGCCAGCAGTAGGGGCTCCTACGAGCAGTACTTC.

The CDR3 is CASSPTRTSSYEQYF. DNA of the CDR3: TGCGCCAGCAGCCCAACCCGTACTAGCTCCTACGAGCAGTACTTC. The chain is built from TRBV5-1 and TRBJ2-7, with D perhaps matching TRBD2 (5 bases). Per the germline V gene, CDR1 is SGHRS and CDR2 is YFSETQ. The CDR3 covers 15 residues. The V end was cut by 4 bases, the J end by 0 bases, with 14 bases between.

CDR3 residues: CSVEGLPTADEQFF. CDR3 DNA: TGCAGCGTTGAAGGCCTCCCAACCGCAGATGAGCAGTTCTTC. The genes are TRBV29-1 and TRBJ2-1; D not certain. V lost 1 base, J lost 8 bases, and 15 bases lay in between. The germline V gene encodes CDR1 SQVTM and CDR2 ANQGSEA. The CDR3 runs 14 residues.

This clone was seen only a few times. The V and J genes are TRBV5-4 and TRBJ2-1, with D perhaps matching TRBD2 (6 bases). Trimming left V 4 bases short and J 9 bases short, with 20 bases between. The CDR3 is 15 residues long. Germline assignment: CDR1 SGHNT and CDR2 YYREEE (reference sequence). The CDR3 reads CASSGGVSGLGEQFF. DNA of the CDR3: TGTGCCAGCAGCGGCGGGGTATCTGGGCTTGGTGAGCAGTTCTTC.

This chain joins TRBV19 and TRBJ2-7, with 8 bases aligning to TRBD1. V lost 5 bases and J lost 2; bases outside the gene matches: 5. The CDR3 consists of 14 residues. CDR1 and CDR2 from the germline V gene are LNHDA and SQIVND (reference sequence). The DNA of the CDR3 is TGTGCCAGTAGTGCCGGGACAGGAGCCTACGAGCAGTACTTC. Its translation: CASSAGTGAYEQYF.

The chain has TRBV7-9 and TRBJ2-7, with 8 bases fitting TRBD1. Germline CDR1 reads SEHNR; CDR2 reads FQNEAQ (reference sequence). Trimming took 4 bases from V and 3 from J; bases not matched to a gene: 5. This CDR3 region has 14 residues. The CDR3 loop is CASSSDRGFYEQYF. The CDR3 DNA is TGTGCCAGCAGCTCTGACAGGGGATTCTACGAGCAGTACTTC.

The CDR3 region has the DNA TGTGCCAGCAGCCCTCGGACTAGCGGTGATACGCAGTATTTT. Translating it yields CASSPRTSGDTQYF. The rearrangement joins TRBV13 to TRBJ2-3; 10 bases match TRBD2. The CDR3 has 14 amino acids. The junction had 5 bases not matched to a gene; V was cut back by 5 bases and J by 6 bases. Per germline, CDR1 PRHDT and CDR2 FYEKMQ (reference sequence). Supplemented by reference TRBV13 and TRBJ2-3, the full variable domain reads AAGVIQSPRHLIKEKRETATLKCYPIPRHDTVYWYQQGPGQDPQFLISFYEKMQSDKGSIPDRFSAQQFSDYHSELNMSSLELGDSALYFCASSPRTSGDTQYFGPGTRLTVL.

The chain combines TRBV7-9 with TRBJ2-7; TRBD1 might be the D (6 bases). CDR3 length: 12 amino acids. Germline V gene sequence: CDR1 SEHNR, CDR2 FQNEAQ (reference sequence). Between the trimmed V and J ends, which lost 10 bases and 1 base, there was a span of 11 bases. DNA of the CDR3: TGTGCCACCAGGGACACGTCCTACGAGCAGTACTTC. Its protein product is CATRDTSYEQYF.

This clone has just a few counts. The chain joins TRBV5-4 to TRBJ1-6, with D perhaps TRBD1 (6 bases). Deletions cut 0 bases from V and 9 bases from J, with 16 bases between. Germline V gives CDR1 SGHNT, CDR2 YYREEE (reference sequence). The CDR3 loop spans 16 amino acids. This CDR3 is CASSLGGGQSFSPLHF. The CDR3 bases are TGTGCCAGCAGCTTGGGAGGTGGACAGTCCTTTTCACCCCTCCACTTT.